These T cell receptor beta chains were read from a single sample in a study of blood T cell repertoires in COVID-19. Measured with immunoSEQ multiplex PCR; TCRdb has only the in-frame clones, and not every one. Here the sample spans over 50,000 clones, more than 75% being singletons. The sequencing input was peripheral blood. The receptors were sampled from a man aged 55 to 70 with acute or convalescent COVID-19. CDR3s include the opening cysteine and the closing phenylalanine or tryptophan. A D gene is named only where the DNA matches it firmly. Clone size appears in some rows only: once, few, many, or a class for an expanded clone.

abundance: -; d_gene: -; j_gene: TRBJ1-5; v_gene: TRBV7-2; CDR3aa: CASSLVRAGGNQPQHF; CDR3nt: TGTGCCAGCAGCTTAGTTCGTGCCGGGGGTAATCAGCCCCAGCATTTT
abundance: -; d_gene: TRBD1; j_gene: TRBJ1-4; v_gene: TRBV6-5; CDR3aa: CASRTQGGNEKLFF; CDR3nt: TGTGCCAGCAGAACGCAGGGGGGTAATGAAAAACTGTTTTTT
abundance: -; d_gene: -; j_gene: TRBJ2-3; v_gene: TRBV29-1; CDR3aa: CSAIPLSSADTQYF; CDR3nt: TGCAGCGCGATCCCCCTCTCTAGCGCCGATACGCAGTATTTT
abundance: once; d_gene: -; j_gene: TRBJ2-2; v_gene: TRBV20-1; CDR3aa: CSASSQITGELFF; CDR3nt: TGCAGTGCTAGTAGCCAAATTACCGGGGAGCTGTTTTTT
abundance: -; d_gene: TRBD2; j_gene: TRBJ2-1; v_gene: TRBV5-8; CDR3aa: CASREIAGGSSYNEQFF; CDR3nt: TGTGCCAGCAGGGAAATAGCGGGGGGGAGCTCCTACAATGAGCAGTTCTTC
abundance: -; d_gene: TRBD2; j_gene: TRBJ2-1; v_gene: TRBV3-1/TRBV3-2; CDR3aa: CASSQDWARGVVYEQFF; CDR3nt: TGTGCCAGCAGCCAAGATTGGGCGCGGGGGGTTGTTTATGAGCAGTTCTTC
abundance: few; d_gene: -; j_gene: TRBJ1-6; v_gene: TRBV5-5; CDR3aa: CASSLGQRENSPLHF; CDR3nt: TGTGCCAGCAGCTTGGGGCAGAGGGAAAATTCACCCCTCCACTTT
abundance: -; d_gene: -; j_gene: TRBJ1-6; v_gene: TRBV5-6; CDR3aa: CASSGPYNSPLHF; CDR3nt: TGTGCCAGCAGTGGGCCTTATAATTCACCCCTCCACTTT
abundance: -; d_gene: TRBD2; j_gene: TRBJ2-3; v_gene: TRBV4-1; CDR3aa: CASSQAPGGGPSTDTQYF; CDR3nt: TGCGCCAGCAGCCAAGCCCCCGGGGGGGGCCCCAGCACAGATACGCAGTATTTT
abundance: many; d_gene: TRBD2; j_gene: TRBJ2-7; v_gene: TRBV5-8; CDR3aa: CASSLVAGVAYEQYF; CDR3nt: TGTGCCAGCAGCTTGGTAGCGGGGGTCGCCTACGAGCAGTACTTC
abundance: -; d_gene: -; j_gene: TRBJ2-7; v_gene: TRBV5-5; CDR3aa: CASSFEAGIIRGEQYF; CDR3nt: TGTGCCAGCAGCTTTGAGGCAGGGATAATCAGAGGCGAGCAGTACTTC
abundance: -; d_gene: -; j_gene: TRBJ2-2; v_gene: TRBV28; CDR3aa: CASLWGESTGELFF; CDR3nt: TGTGCCAGCCTTTGGGGGGAAAGCACCGGGGAGCTGTTTTTT
abundance: -; d_gene: -; j_gene: TRBJ1-5; v_gene: TRBV7-2; CDR3aa: CASSPEMTGGRQPQHF; CDR3nt: TGTGCCAGCAGCCCCGAGATGACAGGAGGTAGACAGCCCCAGCATTTT
abundance: -; d_gene: -; j_gene: TRBJ1-2; v_gene: TRBV13; CDR3aa: CASSRQYGYTF; CDR3nt: TGTGCCAGCAGCCGACAGTATGGCTACACCTTC
abundance: -; d_gene: TRBD1; j_gene: TRBJ2-1; v_gene: TRBV27; CDR3aa: CASGNRGLQFF; CDR3nt: TGTGCCAGCGGTAACAGGGGTCTACAGTTCTTC
abundance: -; d_gene: -; j_gene: TRBJ2-5; v_gene: TRBV5-5; CDR3aa: CASSLLSVETQYF; CDR3nt: TGTGCCAGCAGCTTGTTATCGGTGGAGACCCAGTACTTC
abundance: -; d_gene: TRBD1; j_gene: TRBJ1-4; v_gene: TRBV2; CDR3aa: CASKEGAGEKLFF; CDR3nt: TGTGCCAGCAAGGAGGGGGCTGGCGAAAAACTGTTTTTT
abundance: -; d_gene: -; j_gene: TRBJ1-4; v_gene: TRBV28; CDR3aa: CASSTRRWGNEKLFF; CDR3nt: TGTGCCAGCTCAACTCGCAGGTGGGGCAATGAAAAACTGTTTTTT
abundance: -; d_gene: -; j_gene: TRBJ1-4; v_gene: TRBV30; CDR3aa: CAWSVMVGKLFF; CDR3nt: TGTGCCTGGAGTGTAATGGTCGGAAAACTGTTTTTT
abundance: -; d_gene: TRBD1; j_gene: TRBJ1-4; v_gene: TRBV19; CDR3aa: CASSLSGTGLEKLFF; CDR3nt: TGTGCCAGTAGTCTATCCGGGACAGGGCTTGAAAAACTGTTTTTT
abundance: -; d_gene: -; j_gene: TRBJ2-2; v_gene: TRBV3-1/TRBV3-2; CDR3aa: CASRGRTGELFF; CDR3nt: TGTGCCAGCCGTGGGCGCACCGGGGAGCTGTTTTTT
abundance: -; d_gene: TRBD1; j_gene: TRBJ1-2; v_gene: TRBV12-3/TRBV12-4; CDR3aa: CASSSRTGYGYTF; CDR3nt: TGTGCCAGCAGTTCCCGGACAGGCTATGGCTACACCTTC
abundance: -; d_gene: TRBD1; j_gene: TRBJ1-4; v_gene: TRBV5-4; CDR3aa: CASSPGGPANEKLFF; CDR3nt: TGTGCCAGCAGCCCAGGGGGACCCGCTAATGAAAAACTGTTTTTT
abundance: -; d_gene: TRBD1; j_gene: TRBJ1-2; v_gene: TRBV3-1/TRBV3-2; CDR3aa: CASSRGQDYGYTF; CDR3nt: TGTGCCAGCAGCCGCGGACAGGACTATGGCTACACCTTC
abundance: -; d_gene: -; j_gene: TRBJ1-5; v_gene: TRBV19; CDR3aa: CASSLTENQPQHF; CDR3nt: TGTGCCAGTAGTTTGACAGAGAATCAGCCCCAGCATTTT
abundance: -; d_gene: TRBD2; j_gene: TRBJ2-1; v_gene: TRBV30; CDR3aa: CAWESGGAKEQFF; CDR3nt: TGTGCCTGGGAGAGCGGGGGGGCGAAAGAGCAGTTCTTC
abundance: -; d_gene: TRBD2; j_gene: TRBJ2-2; v_gene: TRBV6-5; CDR3aa: CASSYLGGGAAGELFF; CDR3nt: TGTGCCAGCAGTTACCTAGGCGGGGGGGCCGCCGGGGAGCTGTTTTTT
abundance: -; d_gene: -; j_gene: TRBJ1-1; v_gene: TRBV5-1; CDR3aa: CASSLAGYRDGKAFF; CDR3nt: TGCGCCAGCAGCTTGGCTGGGTACAGGGACGGCAAAGCTTTCTTT
abundance: -; d_gene: -; j_gene: TRBJ2-5; v_gene: TRBV4-3; CDR3aa: CASSQDHQNYQETQYF; CDR3nt: TGCGCCAGCAGCCAAGATCACCAAAACTACCAAGAGACCCAGTACTTC
abundance: -; d_gene: -; j_gene: TRBJ2-1; v_gene: TRBV2; CDR3aa: CASSLGLNNEQFF; CDR3nt: TGTGCCAGCAGCCTCGGACTCAACAATGAGCAGTTCTTC
abundance: -; d_gene: -; j_gene: TRBJ1-1; v_gene: TRBV6-5; CDR3aa: CASSYGRVNTEAFF; CDR3nt: TGTGCCAGCAGTTATGGCAGGGTGAACACTGAAGCTTTCTTT
abundance: -; d_gene: -; j_gene: TRBJ2-1; v_gene: TRBV24-1; CDR3aa: CAIEGWGYNEQFF; CDR3nt: TGTGCCATCGAGGGCTGGGGATACAATGAGCAGTTCTTC
abundance: -; d_gene: TRBD1; j_gene: TRBJ2-1; v_gene: TRBV29-1; CDR3aa: CSVEGISAGGHDAASYNEQFF; CDR3nt: TGCAGCGTTGAAGGAATTTCGGCAGGGGGCCATGATGCTGCCTCCTACAATGAGCAGTTCTTC
abundance: -; d_gene: TRBD1; j_gene: TRBJ1-2; v_gene: TRBV7-2; CDR3aa: CASSLGQGDGYTF; CDR3nt: TGTGCCAGCAGCCTGGGACAGGGGGATGGCTACACCTTC
abundance: once; d_gene: TRBD2; j_gene: TRBJ2-1; v_gene: TRBV13; CDR3aa: CASSSGLTSGGADEQFF; CDR3nt: TGTGCCAGCAGCTCCGGACTGACTAGCGGGGGGGCGGATGAGCAGTTCTTC